Here is one T cell receptor beta chain with its context. The target antigen is unknown. The TCR cDNA carried a universal primer site and UMIs from 5'RACE template switching. From the 5' RACE reads, TCRdb called clonotypes with MiXCR, one entry per CDR3 protein. This repertoire shows hundreds of thousands of distinct CDR3 sequences, 13% found once; its top ten account for around 15%. This sample is part of a study of T cells after yellow fever vaccination. Study-wide background: SMART-Seq v4 Ultra Low Input handled preparation of low-cell-number fractions.

V lost 5 bases to trimming and J lost 7 bases, with 15 bases between them. This CDR3 has 14 residues. The V gene's germline CDR1 is SGHRS and CDR2 YFSETQ. Regarding the study as a whole: Compared with primary, the secondary response was weaker and peaked at day 5, not 15. Booster sampling recovered most clones from primary vaccination (approximately 97% CD4, roughly 86% CD8).

The chain uses TRBV5-1 and TRBJ2-2; D is perhaps TRBD1 (5 bases). The clonotype was recovered from a man aged 30 to 45 who received the YFV17D yellow fever vaccine. The sample consisted of PBMCs, taken on the day of the yellow fever booster vaccination. The CDR3 here is CASRSLAQGGELFF. The CDR3 nucleotides read TGCGCCAGCAGGTCGTTGGCCCAGGGCGGGGAGCTGTTTTTT.